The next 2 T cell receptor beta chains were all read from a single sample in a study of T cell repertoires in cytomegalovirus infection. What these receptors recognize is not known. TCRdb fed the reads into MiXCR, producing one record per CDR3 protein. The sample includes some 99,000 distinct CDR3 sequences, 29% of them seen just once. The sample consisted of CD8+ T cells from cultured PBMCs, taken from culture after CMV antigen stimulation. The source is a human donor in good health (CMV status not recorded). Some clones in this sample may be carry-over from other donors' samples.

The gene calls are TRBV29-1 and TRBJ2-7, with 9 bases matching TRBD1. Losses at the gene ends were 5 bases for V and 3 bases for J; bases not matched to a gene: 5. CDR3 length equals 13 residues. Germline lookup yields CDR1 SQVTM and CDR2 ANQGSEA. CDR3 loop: CSVWGTGFYEQYF. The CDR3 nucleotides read TGCAGCGTTTGGGGGACAGGGTTCTACGAGCAGTACTTC.

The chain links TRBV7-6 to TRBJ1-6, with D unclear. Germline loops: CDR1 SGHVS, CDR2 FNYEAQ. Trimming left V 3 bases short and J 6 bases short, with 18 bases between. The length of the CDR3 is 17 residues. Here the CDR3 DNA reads TGTGCCAGCAGCTTCAACACACCGACAAGCAGTAATTCACCCCTCCACTTT. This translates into CASSFNTPTSSNSPLHF.